The 14 T cell receptor beta chains below all came from one sample that was sequenced in a study of cytomegalovirus exposure and HLA in healthy donors. 13 Jbeta primers and 60 Vbeta primers were used for the PCR. The method was immunoSEQ multiplex PCR; TCRdb's version includes in-frame clones alone and lacks a portion of them. This table has around 180,000 clones, roughly 81% appearing once. Sequencing used PBMCs. The receptors come from a girl aged 5-17 years in good health and CMV-seropositive.

Remarks on this clone: Other DNA sequences of this sample code for an identical CDR3. The chain joins TRBV5-1 to TRBJ1-5, with D possibly being TRBD1 (6 bases). Trimming shortened V by 0 bases and J by 1 base, and 8 bases separated the two germline ends. The CDR3 covers 15 residues. Germline CDR1 SGHRS, CDR2 YFSETQ. CDR3 DNA: TGCGCCAGCAGCTTGGACAGGGCGAGCAATCAGCCCCAGCATTTT. Its protein is CASSLDRASNQPQHF. The whole variable domain, filled in from reference TRBV5-1 and TRBJ1-5, reads KAGVTQTPRYLIKTRGQQVTLSCSPISGHRSVSWYQQTPGQGLQFLFEYFSETQRNKGNFPGRFSGRQFSNSRSEMNVSTLELGDSALYLCASSLDRASNQPQHFGDGTRLSIL.

V gene TRBV6-5 combines with J gene TRBJ1-2; TRBD1 is a possible D gene (6 bases). The CDR3 consists of 14 residues. Germline V gene sequence: CDR1 MNHEY, CDR2 SVGAGI. Deletions cut 5 bases from V and 3 bases from J, with 13 bases between. CDR3 in amino acids: CASSPLPGDYGYTF. In DNA, the CDR3 is TGTGCCAGCAGTCCGCTCCCAGGGGACTATGGCTACACCTTC.

The chain is built from TRBV7-3 and TRBJ2-1, with D possibly being TRBD1 (5 bases). CDR3 length: 15 amino acids. The V end lost 3 bases, the J end lost 0 bases, and 9 bases lay between the germline ends. Germline loops: CDR1 SGHTA, CDR2 FQGTGA. The chain's CDR3 is CASSFQGSSYNEQFF. The CDR3 DNA reads as TGTGCCAGCAGCTTTCAGGGCAGCTCCTACAATGAGCAGTTCTTC.

The chain employs TRBV6-5 and TRBJ1-3; weak D call: TRBD1 (5 bases). Trimming pared 0 bases from V and 8 bases from J, leaving 17 bases between. The CDR3 contains 16 residues. Germline CDR1 MNHEY, CDR2 SVGAGI. The CDR3 coding sequence is TGTGCCAGCAGTTACTCCGGGCAGGGCGCACTGGACACCATATATTTT. This encodes CASSYSGQGALDTIYF.

The chain is built from TRBV5-1 and TRBJ1-4; 8 nucleotides line up with TRBD1. CDR3 length: 15 residues. The ends lost 0 bases at V and 5 bases at J; junction bases unmatched: 3. Germline V CDR1 and CDR2: SGHRS, YFSETQ. The CDR3 here is CASSLGTGPNEKLFF. The DNA for the CDR3 is TGCGCCAGCAGCTTGGGGACAGGGCCCAATGAAAAACTGTTTTTT.

The V and J genes are TRBV27 and TRBJ1-6; TRBD1 agrees at 7 bases. Germline lookup yields CDR1 MNHEY and CDR2 SMNVEV (reference sequence). This CDR3 has 17 amino acids. V was pared by 6 bases and J by 0 bases, with 8 bases of the junction left unmatched. The CDR3 region is CASSQGQLSSYNSPLHF. The CDR3, as DNA: TGTGCCAGCAGCCAGGGACAGCTGAGCTCCTATAATTCACCCCTCCACTTT.

The V and J genes are TRBV6-1 and TRBJ2-1; maybe TRBD2 (6 bases). V lost 2 bases to trimming and J lost 7 bases, with 15 bases between them. The V gene's germline CDR1 is MNHNS and CDR2 SASEGT. The CDR3 covers 15 residues. CDR3 in DNA: TGTGCCAGCAGTGAATCTCCCGGGGGAACGAATGAGCAGTTCTTC. Encoded protein: CASSESPGGTNEQFF.

V and J are TRBV18 and TRBJ1-5; D gene uncertain. The germline V and J ends were trimmed by 2 bases and 4 bases, with 6 bases remaining between them. The germline V gene encodes CDR1 KGHSH and CDR2 LQKENI. CDR3 length: 13 residues. Here the CDR3 DNA reads TGTGCCAGCTCACCAGACGGGAATCAGCCCCAGCATTTT. Translation: CASSPDGNQPQHF.

This chain connects TRBV7-9 to TRBJ1-2; D might be TRBD1 (5 bases). Per germline, CDR1 SEHNR and CDR2 FQNEAQ (reference sequence). CDR3 length: 14 residues. Trimming shortened V by 3 bases and J by 6 bases, and 14 bases separated the two germline ends. CDR3 protein: CASSFEKGWHGYTF. The CDR3 DNA sequence: TGTGCCAGCAGCTTTGAAAAGGGGTGGCATGGCTACACCTTC.

The CDR3 sequence is CATMMTMGARDGYTF. The CDR3 DNA reads as TGTGCCACCATGATGACGATGGGGGCGCGGGATGGCTACACCTTC. The chain uses TRBV2 and TRBJ1-2; tentative D call: TRBD1 (6 bases). This CDR3 is built from 15 residues. Per germline, CDR1 SNHLY and CDR2 FYNNEI. Trimming took off 10 bases at V and 6 bases at J, with 24 bases between the two ends.

This chain joins TRBV7-2 and TRBJ2-5; a weak D match, TRBD2 (7 bases). This CDR3 has 14 amino acids. In germline, CDR1 is SGHTA, CDR2 FQGNSA. V was cut by 3 bases and J by 5 bases, with 13 bases left in between. The CDR3 reads CASSLRGGLETQYF. As DNA, the CDR3 is TGTGCCAGCAGCTTGAGGGGGGGCCTGGAGACCCAGTACTTC.

The chain is built from TRBV6-5 and TRBJ1-1; D might be TRBD1 (6 bases). The CDR3 spans 15 residues. The germline V gene has CDR1 MNHEY and CDR2 SVGAGI. Trimming removed 8 bases at V and 3 bases at J, with 19 bases between. CDR3 coding DNA: TGTGCCAGCTTTTCGAGCAGGGGCCTCGACACTGAAGCTTTCTTT. This translates into CASFSSRGLDTEAFF.

The chain couples TRBV5-6 to TRBJ1-1; 8 positions match TRBD1. CDR3 length: 17 amino acids. Germline loops: CDR1 SGHDT, CDR2 YYEEEE. With 0 bases clipped from V and 1 base from J, the junction kept 8 bases outside the gene matches. The CDR3 reads CASSLGQGAGRNTEAFF. The CDR3 DNA sequence: TGTGCCAGCAGCTTGGGTCAGGGGGCGGGTAGGAACACTGAAGCTTTCTTT.

This clone was detected a few times. V is TRBV6-6 and J is TRBJ1-2; no definite D call. The CDR3 has 13 residues. V lost 2 bases and J lost 2, with 6 bases in between. CDR1 MNHNY and CDR2 SVGAGI come from the germline V gene (reference sequence). CDR3 region: CASSYGENYGYTF. DNA of the CDR3: TGTGCCAGCAGTTACGGAGAAAACTATGGCTACACCTTC.